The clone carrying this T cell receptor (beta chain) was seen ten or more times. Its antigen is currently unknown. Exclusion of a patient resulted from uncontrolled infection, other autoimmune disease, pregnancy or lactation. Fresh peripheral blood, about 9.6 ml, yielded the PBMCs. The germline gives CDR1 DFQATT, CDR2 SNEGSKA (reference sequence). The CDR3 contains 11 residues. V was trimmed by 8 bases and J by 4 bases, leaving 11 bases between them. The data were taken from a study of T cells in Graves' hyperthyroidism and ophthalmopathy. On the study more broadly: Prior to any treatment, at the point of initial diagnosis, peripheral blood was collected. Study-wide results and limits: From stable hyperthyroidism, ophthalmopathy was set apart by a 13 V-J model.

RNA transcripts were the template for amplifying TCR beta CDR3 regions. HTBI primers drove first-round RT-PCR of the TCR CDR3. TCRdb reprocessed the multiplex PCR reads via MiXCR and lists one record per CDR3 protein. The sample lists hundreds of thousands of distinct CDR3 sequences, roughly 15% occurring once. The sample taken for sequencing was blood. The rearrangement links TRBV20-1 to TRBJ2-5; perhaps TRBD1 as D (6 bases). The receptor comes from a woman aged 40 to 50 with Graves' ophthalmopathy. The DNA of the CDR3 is TGCAGTCCCCGAGGGGGAGAGACCCAGTACTTC. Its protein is CSPRGGETQYF.